This T cell receptor (beta chain) was identified during a study of cytomegalovirus exposure and HLA in healthy donors (dated by TCRdb to the late 2010s). For the study in its entirety: According to a later analysis, one platform produced both the 100 to 150 validation repertoires and the roughly 660 repertoires of the first cohort. The aim of the study was to test whether cataloging public T cell receptors could identify signatures of past pathogen exposure. In addition to the first cohort of roughly 670 subjects, a separate validation cohort of approximately 130 different subjects was used. High-throughput TCR immunosequencing, statistical association of individual TCRs with disease status, and machine learning were combined to predict cytomegalovirus infection status. What the study reported, not specific to this receptor: Most TCR sequences were seen in very few donors, while some public TCRs were found in many individuals. All 110 or so repertoires were used to score co-occurrence in the validation cohort in a later analysis, because that analysis had no HLA typing for the cohort. It was suggested by the authors that the approach could potentially be generalized to other disease states and immunological phenotypes. The classifier was reported to diagnose cytomegalovirus status with high specificity and sensitivity in both the original cohort and the validation cohort. In vitro tests confirmed that a few of the cytomegalovirus-associated TCR beta chains recognize cytomegalovirus antigens. Of the cluster scores, approximately 95% were above 0 in a later analysis, which found that TCRs clustered in the first cohort also tended to co-occur in the roughly 130 validation repertoires. The study gave a list of more than 150 TCR beta chains associated with cytomegalovirus.

The germline V gene gives CDR1 as SGHTS and CDR2 as YDEGEE. From cysteine to phenylalanine, the CDR3 is 13 amino acids long. Just CDR3 DNA is preserved here, 39 bases in frame from base 1. V and J are truncated by 5 bases and 2 bases respectively, leaving an intervening sequence of 11 bases. Library construction relied on the immunoSEQ multiplex PCR assay. The authors processed their data as follows. A statistical classification framework was built for diagnosing cytomegalovirus status from the catalog of TCR beta chain sequences. TCRdb's version of the immuneACCESS table is confined to in-frame rearrangements and falls short of the full clone set. An unresolved V gene accounts for under half of the shortfall where checked; the remainder is of unknown origin. V and J calls and clone size come straight from that table; D and trimming were deduced from the DNA. Within this sample are over 200,000 clones, with 70% to 90% of them counted one time only. Together, the top ten hold about 2.7% of the sample.

Of note for this clone: Its antigen is still unknown. Per-base quality was not reported, and no clone a single base away is much larger than it.

The donors were included in the validation cohort of over a hundred subjects, a group kept apart from the approximately 700-subject first cohort. The clonotype comes from a woman in her late teens or twenties in good health and CMV-seronegative. The sequenced material came from PBMCs. The sequence is built from TRBV5-8 and TRBJ2-7, and possibly TRBD1, on 6 matching bases. The encoded CDR3 is CASRNRDTYEQYF. The DNA sequence reads TGTGCCAGCAGGAACAGGGATACCTACGAGCAGTACTTC.